At least ten counts were recorded for the clone carrying this T cell receptor beta chain. The sample is drawn from a study of identical twins. MiXCR, applied by TCRdb to the 5' RACE reads, yields one record per CDR3 protein. The sample lists some 710,000 distinct CDR3 sequences; around 5.7% were seen once. All of the donors were Caucasians in good health. Germline V gene sequence: CDR1 MNHEY, CDR2 SMNVEV (reference sequence). Trimming removed 3 bases from V and 3 bases from J, with 15 bases in between. This CDR3 is built from 16 residues. The V call is TRBV27, the J call TRBJ1-5; possible D gene TRBD1, 5 bases. This sequence was found in a man younger than 30 in good health. Sequencing was performed on naive T cells sorted from blood. The CDR3 sequence is CASSLWGTENNQPQHF. CDR3 in DNA: TGTGCCAGCAGTTTGTGGGGCACAGAAAACAATCAGCCCCAGCATTTT.